Presented here are 2 T cell receptor beta chains from one specimen sequenced in a study of cytomegalovirus exposure and HLA in healthy donors. Use of 60 Vbeta and 13 Jbeta primers characterized the PCR. Data came from immunoSEQ multiplex PCR; TCRdb stores just in-frame clones and leaves some out. Counted here are about 140,000 clones, 60% to 85% occurring once; the ten biggest clones make up around 3.7%. The material sequenced was PBMCs. The receptors come from a man between 18 and 35 years old in good health and CMV-seronegative.

This chain connects TRBV5-6 to TRBJ2-5; TRBD1 agrees at 8 bases. The junction had 1 base not matched to a gene; V was cut back by 0 bases and J by 0 bases. Per the germline V gene, CDR1 is SGHDT and CDR2 is YYEEEE. The CDR3 totals 15 residues. The CDR3 spells CASSLAGGYQETQYF. CDR3 sequence (DNA): TGTGCCAGCAGCTTGGCAGGGGGCTACCAAGAGACCCAGTACTTC.

The genes are TRBV6-5 and TRBJ1-1; 7 bases line up with TRBD1. V lost 6 bases, J lost 4 bases, and 8 bases stayed unmatched. Germline CDR1 is MNHEY and CDR2 is SVGAGI. The CDR3 sequence is 14 residues long. The CDR3 bases are TGTGCCAGCAGAAGTGGAGACAGGGCCACTGAAGCTTTCTTT. Its protein product is CASRSGDRATEAFF.